This entry is about one TCR beta chain. Its antigen is unknown. iRepertoire HTBI primers and Arm-PCR of CDR3 regions built TCR beta libraries. One entry per CDR3 protein, called by TCRdb with MiXCR from the multiplex PCR reads. The data show around 400,000 distinct CDR3 sequences, approximately 12% seen once. Time point in this sample: newly diagnosed GD, antithyroid drugs for less than 3 months. Preparation of the TCR library used RNA extracted from PBMCs. V lost 3 bases and J lost 3; bases outside the gene matches: 9. This CDR3 has 16 amino acids. The sample originates from a study of regulatory T cells in long-lasting Graves disease. Study-level results: With approximately 2,500 shared public clonotypes, persistent patients exceeded new patients, who shared roughly 920. Newly diagnosed disease favored TRBV20-1 and TRBJ2-1 over persistent disease.

These data also formed part of another study, on T cells in Graves' hyperthyroidism and ophthalmopathy. From that paper: Blood also carried most thyroid clonotypes expanded above 0.001. In validation, the model predicted ophthalmopathy. These predictions came a median roughly 6.5 months before onset.

The sequence was obtained from a woman between 18 and 29 years old with Graves disease. V is TRBV12-3 or TRBV12-4 and J is TRBJ1-1; TRBD1 agrees at 8 bases. The sample consisted of peripheral blood mononuclear cells (PBMCs), taken at new diagnosis, from a patient treated with antithyroid drugs. CDR3: CASSLTGAGMDTEAFF. The CDR3 nucleotides are TGTGCCAGCAGTTTGACAGGGGCGGGCATGGACACTGAAGCTTTCTTT.